The 12 T cell receptor beta chains presented below share a single source sample, sequenced in a study of Graves' ophthalmopathy and Graves' hyperthyroidism. Using RNA transcripts, the TCR beta CDR3 regions were amplified. The first round was an RT-PCR with HTBI primers, and the second round was a multiplex PCR. TCRdb re-called the multiplex PCR reads through MiXCR, storing one row per CDR3 protein. The sample holds a few hundred thousand distinct CDR3 sequences, under 45% seen once. Input material: peripheral blood or thyroid tissue (not recorded which). Source of these receptors: an adult man with Graves' hyperthyroidism.

Regarding this clonotype: A much larger clone lies a single base off, so this may be a read error. This chain uses TRBV20-1 with TRBJ1-4; perhaps TRBD1 as D (5 bases). Germline lookup yields CDR1 DFQATT and CDR2 SNEGSKA (reference sequence). The CDR3 loop spans 15 amino acids. V lost 6 bases and J 7 bases, leaving 21 bases between the germline ends. The CDR3 DNA reads as TGCAGTGCAAAGGGGCAGGACGGGGAGATTGAAAAACTGTTTTTT. Its protein is CSAKGQDGEIEKLFF.

This chain joins TRBV28 and TRBJ1-1; D gene ambiguous. There are 12 residues in the CDR3. Germline values: CDR1 MDHEN, CDR2 SYDVKM. Trimming took off 6 bases at V and 4 bases at J, with 9 bases between the two ends. The CDR3 bases are TGTGCCAGCAGGGGTCAGATCACTGAAGCTTTCTTT. This gives the protein CASRGQITEAFF.

This clonotype was seen at least ten times. The chain combines TRBV20-1 with TRBJ2-5; 9 nucleotides line up with TRBD1. The V gene end was trimmed by 4 bases and the J gene end by 5 bases; junction bases not matched to a gene: 8. The germline CDR1 and CDR2 sequences are DFQATT and SNEGSKA (reference sequence). This CDR3 has 14 amino acids. CDR3 nucleotides: TGCAGTGCTATATCGGACAGGGGAGGGGAGACCCAGTACTTC. It codes for CSAISDRGGETQYF.

Remarks on this clonotype: It may be a read error: a sequence one base away is much more abundant. The chain links TRBV20-1 to TRBJ2-5; 11 bases are a match to TRBD2. CDR1 and CDR2 from the germline V gene are DFQATT and SNEGSKA (reference sequence). The CDR3 loop spans 16 amino acids. CDR3 sequence: CSASVSGRAFQEAQYF. CDR3 sequence (DNA): TGCAGTGCTAGTGTTAGCGGGAGGGCCTTTCAAGAGGCCCAGTACTTC.

This clonotype came up many times. This chain joins TRBV7-7 and TRBJ2-2; 7 bases align to TRBD1. Germline values: CDR1 SSHAT, CDR2 FNYEAQ (reference sequence). The CDR3 runs 13 residues. CDR3 amino acids: CATGTENTGELFF. CDR3 sequence (DNA): TGTGCTACCGGGACAGAGAACACCGGGGAGCTGTTTTTT.

This sequence joins TRBV2 and TRBJ1-5; maybe TRBD1 (6 bases). With 6 bases removed from V and 9 bases from J, the gap between germline ends came to 21 bases. The CDR3 consists of 15 residues. The germline CDR1 and CDR2 sequences are SNHLY and FYNNEI. The CDR3: CASSLVGHPEGPQHF. The CDR3 coding sequence is TGTGCCAGCAGCTTAGTGGGACACCCCGAGGGGCCCCAGCATTTT.

This clonotype was counted at least ten times. The chain is built from TRBV20-1 and TRBJ1-3; D not resolved. Between the trimmed V and J ends, which lost 1 base and 1 base, there was a span of 8 bases. Germline CDR1 DFQATT, CDR2 SNEGSKA (reference sequence). This CDR3 comprises 14 residues. For the CDR3, the DNA is TGCAGTGCTAGAGTGGCTGAATCTGGAAACACCATATATTTT. Translating gives CSARVAESGNTIYF.

This clonotype appeared a single time. The CDR3 DNA is TGTGCCAGCAGCATGGACAGGGTAGAACAGCCCCAGCATTTT. Amino acids: CASSMDRVEQPQHF. The J gene is TRBJ1-5, the V gene TRBV7-8; 8 bases are a match to TRBD1. V shed 5 bases and J 7 bases; nucleotides not matched to a gene: 7. This CDR3 spans 14 amino acids. The germline V gene has CDR1 SGHVS and CDR2 FQNEAQ.

This sequence joins TRBV6-5 and TRBJ1-4, with a tentative D call TRBD1 (6 bases). CDR3 length: 12 residues. V lost 9 bases, J lost 8 bases, and 13 bases lay in between. The V gene's germline CDR1 is MNHEY and CDR2 SVGAGI. CDR3 region: CASRTVEEKLFF. The DNA of the CDR3 is TGTGCCAGTAGGACAGTGGAAGAAAAACTGTTTTTT.

This clonotype was found a few times. The chain joins TRBV27 to TRBJ1-6; D perhaps matches TRBD1 (6 bases). CDR1 is MNHEY, CDR2 SMNVEV, per germline (reference sequence). V lost 1 base, J lost 8 bases, and 12 bases lay in between. The length of the CDR3 is 15 residues. For the CDR3, the DNA is TGTGCCAGCAGTTTATGGGGCAGGGGAGATTCACCCCTCCACTTT. This encodes CASSLWGRGDSPLHF.

This clonotype was counted between two and nine times. V is TRBV6-1 and J is TRBJ1-2; TRBD1 aligns across 9 bases. This CDR3 has 15 amino acids. Germline trimming cut 4 bases from V and 7 bases from J; bases unmatched to any gene: 10. In germline, CDR1 is MNHNS, CDR2 SASEGT. The CDR3 DNA is TGTGCCAGCAGTGCAGTACCTACAGGGGGCTCTGGCTACACCTTC. Its protein product is CASSAVPTGGSGYTF.

This clonotype was seen at least ten times. The chain has TRBV6-5 and TRBJ1-5; 7 bases are shared with TRBD1. With V trimmed by 8 bases and J by 6 bases, 10 bases remained unmatched. Germline V gene sequence: CDR1 MNHEY, CDR2 SVGAGI. This CDR3 has 14 residues. The CDR3 is CASSDRVVAQPQHF. In DNA form, the CDR3 reads TGTGCCAGCTCCGACAGGGTGGTGGCTCAGCCCCAGCATTTT.